This is a list of T cell receptor delta chains from one sample in a study of human gamma delta and Vdelta1 T cells. These TCRs' antigens remain unknown. TCRdb redid clone calling on the PCR reads using CATT. The table shows several thousand delta-chain clones, with roughly 40% occurring only once. Sequencing used Vdelta1 gamma-delta T cells from blood grown in culture (DOT cells). The receptor set was obtained from a human donor in good health. CDR3s include the opening cysteine and the closing phenylalanine or tryptophan. D genes are given only for firm matches. Expanded clones get a size class; other rows say once, few or many, or leave the size out.

d_call j_call clone_size v_call cdr3_nt cdr3_aa
TRDD3 TRDJ1 few TRDV1 TGTGCTCTTGGGGAGCTGTACTTCCTACCCCAGACTGGGGGATACTTAGAGGGTAAACTCATCTTT CALGELYFLPQTGGYLEGKLIF
TRDD3 TRDJ1 NA TRDV1 TGTGCTCTTGGGGAACTCAGTACTGGGGGATACCCGTACACCGATAAACGCATCTTT CALGELSTGGYPYTDKRIF
NA TRDJ1 NA TRDV1 TGTGCTCTTGGGGAACGGGAGGGCCTGGCCCGGAGATCCCGCACCGATAAACTCATCTTT CALGEREGLARRSRTDKLIF
NA TRDJ1 few TRDV1 TGTGCTCTTGGGGAATTACTTTGGGGACCGTACACCGATAAACTCATCTTT CALGELLWGPYTDKLIF
TRDD2 TRDJ1 few TRDV1 TGTGCTCTTGGGTTTTCCCCCTTCCTACCGGTACTGGCCTCAAACCCCACCGATAAACTCATCTTT CALGFSPFLPVLASNPTDKLIF
TRDD3 TRDJ1 NA TRDV1 TGTGCTCTTGGGGAATTCCTCCCTCGGAGGCTACTGGGGGATACGTTGTACACCGATAAACTCATCTTT CALGEFLPRRLLGDTLYTDKLIF
TRDD3 TRDJ1 NA TRDV1 TGTGCTCTTGGGGTGGGCATTCCTACGTTGGGGGATACGGCTGGGGGCACCGATAAACTCATCTTT CALGVGIPTLGDTAGGTDKLIF
TRDD3 TRDJ1 NA TRDV1 TGTGCTCACAAGAGGGCACTTACGACGGGGATACCATACACCGATAAACTCATCTTT CAHKRALTTGIPYTDKLIF
NA TRDJ1 medium-sized TRDV1 TGTGCTCTTGGGGAAGGGCTCAGACTCATCTTT CALGEGLRLIF
NA TRDJ1 few TRDV1 TGTGCTCTTGGGGAACGAGAGGTCTTCCCCCGTTCCACCGATAAACTCATCTTT CALGEREVFPRSTDKLIF
NA TRDJ1 NA TRDV1 TGTGCTCTTGGGCTCCTGTGGGGGCCTGACGGAACCGATAAACTCATCTTT CALGLLWGPDGTDKLIF
TRDD3 TRDJ1 few TRDV1 TGTGCTCTCTCCGCGGTCTACGTGCCTTCCCTCGTTTTTACTGGGGGACCGGAAAGCTGCACCGATAAACTCATCTTT CALSAVYVPSLVFTGGPESCTDKLIF
TRDD3 TRDJ3 large TRDV1 TGTGCTCTTGGGGAAAAACCTCGGCCCTTCTTTACTGGGGGGCCCTCCTGGGACACCCGACAGATGTTTTTC CALGEKPRPFFTGGPSWDTRQMFF
NA TRDJ1 NA TRDV1 TGTGCTCTTGGTGAACAGCGTATCCTGGACACCGATAAACCCATCTTT CALGEQRILDTDKPIF
TRDD3 TRDJ1 NA TRDV1 TGTGCTCTTGGGGCAATCTGGGGGGGCGATAAACTCATCTTT CALGAIWGGDKLIF
TRDD3 TRDJ1 medium-sized TRDV1 TGTGCTCTTGGGGTCGGGCCTTCCTACGCAGCGACTGGGGGATACCACACCGATAAACTCATCTTT CALGVGPSYAATGGYHTDKLIF
TRDD3 TRDJ1 NA TRDV1 TGTGCTCTTGGGGAACCCGCTTCCTACCGTGGGGGATACACAACGGTGGGCACCGATAAACTCATCTTT CALGEPASYRGGYTTVGTDKLIF
TRDD3 TRDJ1 few TRDV1 TGTGCTCTTGGGGAACTCGGCCTTCCTAACGACCACGAGTACTGGGGGATGCCCGATAAACTCATCTTT CALGELGLPNDHEYWGMPDKLIF
NA TRDJ1 NA TRDV1 TGTGCTCTTGGGGAACTAGGATCCCTACACGCCCTGGGCACCGATAAACTCATCTTT CALGELGSLHALGTDKLIF
NA TRDJ1 few TRDV1 TGTGCTCTTGGGGAACCGAGGCCTTCCTTGGGATACCCGGCAACTACATACACCGATAAACTCATCTTT CALGEPRPSLGYPATTYTDKLIF
TRDD3 TRDJ1 NA TRDV1 TGTGCTCTTGGGGAAAGGAAGGGGACCCTAGCACTGGGGGATATGAGAACTGATAAACTCATCTTT CALGERKGTLALGDMRTDKLIF
TRDD3 TRDJ1 few TRDV1 TGTGCTCTTGGGGAACCCCGTGGGTGGCAACTGGGGGATACGCTCACCGATAAACTCATCTTT CALGEPRGWQLGDTLTDKLIF
TRDD3 TRDJ1 NA TRDV1 TGTGCTCTTGGGGAGCAACCTTACCTGGGGGCACATAAACTCATCTTT CALGEQPYLGAHKLIF
TRDD3 TRDJ1 once TRDV1 TGTGCTCTTGGGTTCTGGGGGACAACAACCGATAAACTCATCTTT CALGFWGTTTDKLIF
TRDD2 TRDJ1 NA TRDV1 TGTGCTCTTGGGGAACGGTTCCTACGGCAGTACACCGATAAACTCATCTTT CALGERFLRQYTDKLIF
NA TRDJ1 few TRDV1 TGTGCTCTTGGGGACTTTCCCCGGGAAGGCGCCGATAAACTCATCTTT CALGDFPREGADKLIF
TRDD3 TRDJ1 once TRDV1 TGTGCTCTTGGGGAAACATCGACTGGGGACGTCAACACCGATAAACTCATCTTT CALGETSTGDVNTDKLIF
NA TRDJ1 NA TRAV38-2/DV8 TGTGCTTATAGCCCCACTCGGCGGAGTCTAGTGCTCATCTTT CAYSPTRRSLVLIF
NA TRDJ1 NA TRDV1 TGTGCTCTTGGGGACCTTCCTACCCTGGGGATACCCCACACCGATAAACTCATCTTT CALGDLPTLGIPHTDKLIF
TRDD3 TRDJ1 few TRDV1 TGTGCTCTTGGGGGGCCTCCTAGTATGGCTGGGGGATACCAACTCATCTTT CALGGPPSMAGGYQLIF
TRDD3 TRDJ1 NA TRDV1 TGTGCTCTTGGGGAAGCCTGGCTGGGGGATCCACTCATCTTT CALGEAWLGDPLIF
NA TRDJ1 NA TRDV1 TGTGCTCTTGGGGAACATCGGCAGGCGGGACTCATCTTT CALGEHRQAGLIF
NA TRDJ1 NA TRDV1 TGTGCTCTTGGGGAATTCCTTGGATCCCTACCGGGGGGGACCCCGAAATCCGATAAACTCATCTTT CALGEFLGSLPGGTPKSDKLIF
NA TRDJ1 NA TRDV1 TGTGCTCTTGGGGTCCCACCCCACCCGCGGGATCCAACGTACACCGATAAACTCATCTTT CALGVPPHPRDPTYTDKLIF
NA TRDJ1 NA TRDV1 TGTGCTCTTGCTAGTAAAGGTGCACCACGGAATAAACTCATCTTT CALASKGAPRNKLIF
TRDD3 TRDJ1 NA TRDV1 TGTGCTCTTGGGCCCCCAGGGGATTTCCTACGAAGGACTGGGGGAAAGAAACTCATCTTT CALGPPGDFLRRTGGKKLIF
TRDD3 TRDJ1 few TRDV1 TGTGCTCTTGGGGAAACCCAAACCTTCGCGGGACTACCCCTCACTGGGGGGCCAGTATACACCGATAAACTCATCTTT CALGETQTFAGLPLTGGPVYTDKLIF
NA TRDJ1 NA TRDV1 TGTGCTCTTGGGGAACTACACCCCCCCTTCCTACGGGGGGATACGGACACCGATAAACTCATCTTT CALGELHPPFLRGDTDTDKLIF
TRDD3 TRDJ1 NA TRDV1 TGTGCTCTTGGGGAACAGCCGGGGGGATACGCGGAGGCCGATAAACTCATCTTT CALGEQPGGYAEADKLIF
TRDD3 TRDJ1 NA TRDV1 TGTGCTCTTGGCGTTTCCTGGGGGGACCCACTCGATAAACTCATCTTT CALGVSWGDPLDKLIF
NA TRDJ1 NA TRDV1 TGTGCTCTTGGGGAACTTACCTTTCGCTCTGGCACCGATAAACTCATCTTT CALGELTFRSGTDKLIF
NA TRDJ1 NA TRDV1 TGTGCTCTTGGGACCCCTTTCCTTTGGCTATGGGGGCCTACGACCGATAAACTCATCTTT CALGTPFLWLWGPTTDKLIF
TRDD3 TRDJ1 few TRDV1 TGTGCTCTTGGGGAACTAGTCGGCCTTGCCGCTAACCGGGGGGATAGTCGGTCCGATAAACTCATCTTT CALGELVGLAANRGDSRSDKLIF
NA TRDJ2 NA TRDV1 TGTGCTCTTGGGGAACAGCCCCGCATAGCTTTGACAGCACAACTCTTCTTT CALGEQPRIALTAQLFF
TRDD3 TRDJ1 NA TRDV1 TGTGCTCTTGGGGCCCGGGTGTCACGGGTTGGGGGATACGAGGGGGACACCGATAAACTCATCTTT CALGARVSRVGGYEGDTDKLIF
TRDD3 TRDJ1 NA TRAV38-2/DV8 TGTGCTTATAGGAGCGGACCTCCCTTACTGGGGGATACGTGGGATGATAAACTCATCTTT CAYRSGPPLLGDTWDDKLIF
NA TRDJ1 NA TRDV1 TGTGCTCTTGGGGAACTAGGCCGTACCCAGTACTGGGACTTCGATAAACTCATCTTT CALGELGRTQYWDFDKLIF
TRDD3 TRDJ3 NA TRDV2 TGTGCCTGTGCGGTGCCCAAATGGGGGGGGATGCACGAAAGCTCCTGGGACACCCGACAGATGTTTTTC CACAVPKWGGMHESSWDTRQMFF